Each of the 9 T cell receptor beta chains below was sequenced from the same sample in a study of blood T cells in healthy people across ages (dated by TCRdb to the mid-2010s). The library was produced with 5' RACE. For sequencing, an Illumina HiSeq 2500 was employed. The second PCR ran for about 6 to 12 cycles and used a J-beta primer mix along with a sample-barcoded 5' primer. The public reads were reprocessed in TCRdb via fastp at Q25 and MiXCR, keeping in-frame beta chains. Every CDR3 protein is listed once, alongside the most common genes and DNA of its rows. The sample table holds about a million distinct CDR3 sequences, of which around 54% were seen once. Clones ranked in the top ten supply roughly 23% of the sample. Sequenced input: blood. The receptors shown here come from a woman aged 60-75 years in good health.

The rearrangement joins TRBV5-1 to TRBJ1-1; D call uncertain. Germline-derived CDR1 and CDR2 are SGHRS and YFSETQ. V shed 2 bases and J shed 1 base, with 9 bases lying between them. The CDR3 has 14 residues. The CDR3 DNA follows: TGCGCCAGCAGCTTAGCCCCCCCGAACACTGAAGCTTTCTTT. This gives the protein CASSLAPPNTEAFF.

The chain couples TRBV4-3 to TRBJ2-5, with 10 bases fitting TRBD2. The germline gives CDR1 LGHNA, CDR2 YSLEER. The CDR3 extends over 15 amino acids. V lost 0 bases and J lost 11; bases outside the gene matches: 9. The CDR3 DNA reads as TGCGCCAGCAGCCAAGATTCTTCTAGCGGGAGAGTGCAGTACTTC. Amino acids: CASSQDSSSGRVQYF.

This sequence joins TRBV6-2 or TRBV6-3 and TRBJ2-5; weak D call: TRBD2 (6 bases). Per the germline V gene, CDR1 is MNHEY and CDR2 is SVGEGT. CDR3 length equals 15 residues. V was shortened by 4 bases and J by 4 bases, with 16 bases between the two germline ends. The CDR3 DNA reads TGTGCCAGCAGTTTTTGGACAATGGGGGGAGAGACCCAGTACTTC. It yields the protein CASSFWTMGGETQYF.

J is TRBJ2-5 and V is TRBV7-9; D may be TRBD1 (6 bases). The V gene lost 5 bases and the J gene lost 0 bases, with 22 bases spanning the gap. This CDR3 region has 18 residues. CDR1 and CDR2 from the germline V gene are SEHNR and FQNEAQ (reference sequence). For the CDR3, the DNA is TGTGCCAGCAGCCCGCCGGGACCCAGGGGCGGGTACCAAGAGACCCAGTACTTC. It specifies CASSPPGPRGGYQETQYF.

The chain couples TRBV20-1 to TRBJ2-1; either TRBD1 or TRBD2 may supply D (5 bases each). The CDR3 extends over 14 amino acids. Germline V CDR1 and CDR2: DFQATT, SNEGSKA (reference sequence). Trimming cost V 0 bases and J 2 bases, with 8 bases left between them. The chain's CDR3 is CSARDRDAYNEQFF. CDR3 DNA sequence: TGCAGTGCTAGAGATAGGGACGCCTACAATGAGCAGTTCTTC.

The CDR3 region has the DNA TGTGCCAGCAGCACTGCTAGGGATGAGCAGTTCTTC. Protein product: CASSTARDEQFF. V is TRBV12-3 or TRBV12-4 and J is TRBJ2-1; no firm D call. This CDR3 is built from 12 residues. Trimming took off 6 bases at V and 8 bases at J, with 11 bases between the two ends.

The rearrangement joins TRBV7-9 to TRBJ2-1; 7 nucleotides line up with TRBD1. V dropped 1 base and J dropped 5; count of bases not matched to a gene: 5. The CDR3 has 15 amino acids. Germline CDR1 SEHNR, CDR2 FQNEAQ (reference sequence). The CDR3 bases are TGTGCCAGCAGCTTAGTTGGGGACAGTAACAATGAGCAGTTCTTC. Its protein is CASSLVGDSNNEQFF.

The genes are TRBV7-9 and TRBJ2-1; 9 bases line up with TRBD1. The CDR3 consists of 17 residues. Germline V gene lookup returns CDR1 SEHNR and CDR2 FQNEAQ (reference sequence). Unmatched junction bases numbered 14, after V lost 3 bases and J lost 8 bases. The CDR3 DNA reads as TGTGCCAGCAGCTTCCTCGGGACAGGGCCCCGCTATCATGAGCAGTTCTTC. The encoded protein is CASSFLGTGPRYHEQFF.

This clonotype was detected a few times. This chain connects TRBV7-2 to TRBJ2-7; 12 nucleotides match TRBD2. In germline, CDR1 is SGHTA, CDR2 FQGNSA. Unmatched junction bases numbered 9, after V lost 6 bases and J lost 3 bases. The CDR3 consists of 16 residues. The CDR3 DNA follows: TGTGCCAGCAGTCTCAGAGGACTAGCGGGAAACTACGAGCAGTACTTC. This codes for CASSLRGLAGNYEQYF. The whole variable domain, filled in from reference TRBV7-2 and TRBJ2-7, reads GAGVSQSPSNKVTEKGKDVELRCDPISGHTALYWYRQSLGQGLEFLIYFQGNSAPDKSGLPSDRFSAERTGGSVSTLTIQRTQQEDSAVYLCASSLRGLAGNYEQYFGPGTRLTVT.